The 10 T cell receptor beta chains in this list originate from one sample, sequenced in a study of T-cell reconstitution after alpha-beta-depleted transplantation in children. Unique molecular identifiers were used in preparing the TCRbeta library. Each CDR3 protein gets one entry after TCRdb re-called the PCR reads with MiXCR. Of a few hundred thousand distinct CDR3 sequences listed, 18% are singletons. Material: PBMCs from the stem cell graft donor, obtained from the stem cell graft. The receptors stem from a human donor who donated a stem cell graft to a child with acute lymphoblastic leukemia.

The gene calls are TRBV20-1 and TRBJ1-5; 7 bases line up with TRBD1. This CDR3 region has 14 residues. V dropped 6 bases and J dropped 3; count of bases not matched to a gene: 8. The V gene's germline CDR1 is DFQATT and CDR2 SNEGSKA (reference sequence). CDR3 region: CSAPGQTSNQPQHF. CDR3 in DNA: TGCAGTGCCCCGGGACAGACCTCCAATCAGCCCCAGCATTTT.

This rearrangement joins TRBV12-3 or TRBV12-4 to TRBJ1-1; D possibly corresponds to TRBD1 (5 bases). Trimming stripped 2 bases from V and 1 base from J, with 11 bases between. The CDR3 sequence is 15 residues long. The CDR3: CASSLWGPQNTEAFF. CDR3 nucleotides: TGTGCCAGCAGTTTATGGGGACCTCAGAACACTGAAGCTTTCTTT.

The chain has TRBV9 and TRBJ2-1, with 8 bases aligning to TRBD1. Germline V CDR1 and CDR2: SGDLS, YYNGEE. Trimming cost V 3 bases and J 8 bases; bases outside gene matches: 13. The CDR3 spans 16 residues. The CDR3 coding sequence is TGTGCCAGCAGCGCGCCAGGGGGCTTAAGTAACGATGAGCAGTTCTTC. Encoded protein: CASSAPGGLSNDEQFF.

In this sample, this clonotype turned up many times. V gene TRBV5-1 combines with J gene TRBJ2-6; maybe TRBD1 (5 bases). The germline CDR1 and CDR2 sequences are SGHRS and YFSETQ. This CDR3 contains 15 residues. Trimming removed 1 base from V and 2 bases from J, with 7 bases in between. This chain's CDR3 is CASSLQGTGANVLTF. The CDR3, as DNA: TGCGCCAGCAGCTTGCAGGGAACTGGGGCCAACGTCCTGACTTTC.

The chain carries TRBV4-2 and TRBJ2-2; TRBD2 agrees at 7 bases. The V and J ends lost 0 bases and 6 bases, in that order; junction bases with no gene match: 10. The CDR3 consists of 17 residues. The germline gives CDR1 LGHNA, CDR2 YNFKEQ. The CDR3 coding sequence is TGTGCCAGCAGCCAAGATAAAGGCGGGAGCAAGTCCGGGGAGCTGTTTTTT. Amino acid sequence: CASSQDKGGSKSGELFF.

Only a few counts were recorded for this clonotype. V usage is TRBV9 and J usage is TRBJ2-2; TRBD2 is a possible D gene (5 bases). This CDR3 comprises 13 residues. V was cut by 3 bases and J by 6 bases, with 9 bases left in between. The germline CDR1 and CDR2 sequences are SGDLS and YYNGEE. The CDR3, as DNA: TGTGCCAGCAGCGCGGACTTTCCCGGGGAGCTGTTTTTT. Protein sequence: CASSADFPGELFF.

This clonotype was seen a handful of times. V is TRBV12-3 or TRBV12-4 and J is TRBJ2-1, with D possibly matching TRBD1 (5 bases). The V end was cut by 5 bases, the J end by 6 bases, with 14 bases between. The CDR3 extends over 14 amino acids. The CDR3 DNA follows: TGTGCCAGCAGTCCGGCCAGGGTCTCCAATGAGCAGTTCTTC. It encodes CASSPARVSNEQFF.

CDR3 loop: CASSQAEGPSEQYF. Here the CDR3 DNA reads TGTGCCAGCAGCCAAGCAGAAGGGCCCAGCGAGCAGTACTTC. The chain uses TRBV3-1 and TRBJ2-7; D gene uncertain. The V gene lost 1 base and the J gene lost 6 bases, with 13 bases spanning the gap. Germline CDR1 reads LGHDT; CDR2 reads YNNKEL (reference sequence). The CDR3 has 14 amino acids.

This chain joins TRBV5-1 and TRBJ1-5; D is possibly TRBD1 (5 bases). The CDR3 is made up of 16 amino acids. V was clipped by 1 base and J by 4 bases, with 15 bases between them. Per germline, CDR1 SGHRS and CDR2 YFSETQ. CDR3 residues: CASSLLGPGGNQPQHF. The CDR3 DNA reads TGCGCCAGCAGCTTGTTGGGCCCCGGGGGAAATCAGCCCCAGCATTTT.

This clonotype was counted many times. This chain uses TRBV6-5 with TRBJ1-2; D gene uncertain. The CDR3 has 12 residues. The germline CDR1 and CDR2 sequences are MNHEY and SVGAGI. Between the trimmed V and J ends, which lost 6 bases and 5 bases, there was a span of 10 bases. CDR3 DNA: TGTGCCAGCAGATCCTTGGGGTATGGCTACACCTTC. This gives the protein CASRSLGYGYTF.